Listed below are T cell receptor beta chains from one sample, sequenced in a study of beta chain features in type 1 diabetes. Generated by immunoSEQ multiplex PCR, the TCRdb table keeps only in-frame clones and is missing some. The sample yields 150,000 to 200,000 clones, 8% to 9.5% seen once. What was sequenced was central memory CD4+ T cells from blood. These receptors were collected from a woman aged 18 to 35 with type 1 diabetes. CDR3s include the opening cysteine and the closing phenylalanine or tryptophan. The order of the fields is clone size, D gene, J gene, V gene, CDR3 DNA, CDR3 protein. D genes are given only for firm matches. Some rows mark clone size as missing; the rest say once, few, many or name a class of expanded clone.

>few|NA|TRBJ2-3|TRBV4-2
TGTGCCAGCAGCCCTGTTAGCTCCCTTACGCAGTATTTT
CASSPVSSLTQYF
>NA|NA|TRBJ1-5|TRBV10-3
TGTGCCATCAGCCGGGATAGCAATCAGCCCCAGCATTTT
CAISRDSNQPQHF
>few|TRBD2|TRBJ2-7|TRBV14
TGTGCCAGCAGCCTATGGGGGGGCGAGCAGTACTTC
CASSLWGGEQYF
>NA|TRBD1|TRBJ2-5|TRBV6-6
TGTGCCAGCAGAAACGGACAGGGGGCTGGTTCTGAGACCCAGTACTTC
CASRNGQGAGSETQYF
>few|TRBD1|TRBJ1-4|TRBV28
TGTGCCAGCAAATCGGGACAGGGAAGGGAAAAACTGTTTTTT
CASKSGQGREKLFF
>NA|NA|TRBJ1-1|TRBV7-8
TGTGCCAGCCGAGGGCTCCGCCGGGGGAACACTGAAGCTTTCTTT
CASRGLRRGNTEAFF
>few|NA|TRBJ1-5|TRBV10-3
TGTGCCACCGGCAGGGGCGAACAGCCCCAGCATTTT
CATGRGEQPQHF
>NA|NA|TRBJ2-5|TRBV4-1
TGCGCCAGCAGCAGGCGACTCGAAGGGGGAGCAAGCGGGGCGTGGGGGACCCAGTACTTC
CASSRRLEGGASGAWGTQYF
>NA|NA|TRBJ2-5|TRBV29-1
TGCAGCGTTGACAGGGGTAGGGAGACCCAGTACTTC
CSVDRGRETQYF
>NA|NA|TRBJ2-7|TRBV30
TGTGCCTGGACAGGGTGCCCATCTACCCCCTACGAGCAGTACTTC
CAWTGCPSTPYEQYF
>few|NA|TRBJ1-1|TRBV10-1
TGCGCCAGCAGCAGACAGAGGAACACTGAAGCTTTCTTT
CASSRQRNTEAFF
>NA|TRBD2|TRBJ2-3|TRBV4-1
TGCGCCAGCAGCCAAGAAGGGGGACTAGCGGAAAGAGACGATACGCAGTATTTT
CASSQEGGLAERDDTQYF
>many|TRBD2|TRBJ2-7|TRBV4-2
TGTGCCAGCAGCCGCCAGGGACTAGCGCAAACCTACGAGCAGTACTTC
CASSRQGLAQTYEQYF
>NA|NA|TRBJ2-5|TRBV29-1
TGCAGCGTTGAGGGGGGGCTTAGAGAGACCCAGTACTTC
CSVEGGLRETQYF
>NA|TRBD2|TRBJ2-1|TRBV5-1
TGCGCCAGCAGCCCGGGACTAGTGTCCTACAATGAGCAGTTCTTC
CASSPGLVSYNEQFF
>NA|TRBD1|TRBJ1-1|TRBV5-1
TGCGCCAGCAGCAGCCGACAGGGATCGAACACTGAAGCTTTCTTT
CASSSRQGSNTEAFF
>few|NA|TRBJ2-1|TRBV9
TGTGCCAGCAGCGTAGGTACGGGACTTCTACTAGGCGAGCAGTTCTTC
CASSVGTGLLLGEQFF
>NA|TRBD2|TRBJ2-5|TRBV27
TGTGCCAGCAGCGCCTGGGGGCGGGGGGGCAGAGAGACCCAGTACTTC
CASSAWGRGGRETQYF
>many|TRBD1|TRBJ2-6|TRBV19
TGTGCCAGTAGTCCCACGGGACAGGGTACTGGGGCCAACGTCCTGACTTTC
CASSPTGQGTGANVLTF